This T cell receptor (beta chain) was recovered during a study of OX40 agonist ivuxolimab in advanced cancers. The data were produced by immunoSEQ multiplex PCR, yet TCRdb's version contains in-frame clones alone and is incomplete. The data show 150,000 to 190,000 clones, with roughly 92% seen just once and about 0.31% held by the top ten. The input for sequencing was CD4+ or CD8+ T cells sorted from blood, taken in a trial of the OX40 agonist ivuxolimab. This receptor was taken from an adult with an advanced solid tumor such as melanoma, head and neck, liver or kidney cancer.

The CDR3 loop is CASSIDPGGNQPQHF. The CDR3 DNA reads TGTGCCAGTAGTATAGATCCGGGGGGCAATCAGCCCCAGCATTTT. The rearrangement links TRBV19 to TRBJ1-5; tentatively, D is TRBD1 (5 bases). The germline V gene has CDR1 LNHDA and CDR2 SQIVND (reference sequence). The CDR3 has 15 amino acids. V was pared by 0 bases and J by 2 bases, with 8 bases between.